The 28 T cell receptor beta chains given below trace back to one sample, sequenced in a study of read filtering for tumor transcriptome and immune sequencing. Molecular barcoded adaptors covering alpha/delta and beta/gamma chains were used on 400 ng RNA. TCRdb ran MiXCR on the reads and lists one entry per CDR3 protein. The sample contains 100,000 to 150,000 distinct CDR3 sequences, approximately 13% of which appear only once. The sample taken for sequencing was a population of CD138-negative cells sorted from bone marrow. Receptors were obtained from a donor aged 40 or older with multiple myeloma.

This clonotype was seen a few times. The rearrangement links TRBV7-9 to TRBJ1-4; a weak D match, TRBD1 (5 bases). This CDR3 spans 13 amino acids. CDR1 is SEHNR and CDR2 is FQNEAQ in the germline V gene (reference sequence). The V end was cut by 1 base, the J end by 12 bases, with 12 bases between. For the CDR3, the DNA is TGTGCCAGCAGCTTAGATCTGCAGGGAGAACTGTTTTTT. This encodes CASSLDLQGELFF.

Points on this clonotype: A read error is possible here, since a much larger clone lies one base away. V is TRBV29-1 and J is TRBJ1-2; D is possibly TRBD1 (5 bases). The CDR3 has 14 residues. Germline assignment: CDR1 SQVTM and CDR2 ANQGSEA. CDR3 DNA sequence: TGCAGCGTTGAACTGGGGACGGCTCGCTATGGCTACGCCTTC. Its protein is CSVELGTARYGYAF.

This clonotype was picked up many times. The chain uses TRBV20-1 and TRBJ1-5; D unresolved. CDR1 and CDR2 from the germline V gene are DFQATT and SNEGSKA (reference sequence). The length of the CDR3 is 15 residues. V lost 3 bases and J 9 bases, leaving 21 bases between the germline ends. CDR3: CSARSPGPSYRPQHF. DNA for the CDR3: TGCAGTGCTAGGTCCCCCGGGCCCTCGTACCGGCCCCAGCATTTT.

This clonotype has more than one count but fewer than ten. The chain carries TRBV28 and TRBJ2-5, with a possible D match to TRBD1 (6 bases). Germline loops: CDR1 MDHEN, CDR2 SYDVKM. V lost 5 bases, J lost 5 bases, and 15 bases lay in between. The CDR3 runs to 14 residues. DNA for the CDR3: TGTGCCAGCAGTATATACAGGGTAGGGGAGACCCAGTACTTC. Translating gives CASSIYRVGETQYF.

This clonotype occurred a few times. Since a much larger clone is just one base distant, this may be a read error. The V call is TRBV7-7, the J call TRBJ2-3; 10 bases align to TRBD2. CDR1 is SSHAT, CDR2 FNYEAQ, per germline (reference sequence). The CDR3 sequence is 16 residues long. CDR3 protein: CASSLGSGGAADTQYF. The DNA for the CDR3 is TGTGCTAGCAGCTTAGGGAGCGGGGGGGCCGCGGATACGCAGTATTTT.

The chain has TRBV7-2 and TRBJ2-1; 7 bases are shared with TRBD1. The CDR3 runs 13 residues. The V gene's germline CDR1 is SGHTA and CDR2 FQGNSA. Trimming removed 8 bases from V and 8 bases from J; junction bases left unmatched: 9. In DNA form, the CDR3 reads TGTGCCAGCCGCCAGGGACAGTACGATGAGCAGTTCTTC. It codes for CASRQGQYDEQFF. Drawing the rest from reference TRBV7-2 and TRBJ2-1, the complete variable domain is GAGVSQSPSNKVTEKGKDVELRCDPISGHTALYWYRQSLGQGLEFLIYFQGNSAPDKSGLPSDRFSAERTGGSVSTLTIQRTQQEDSAVYLCASRQGQYDEQFFGPGTRLTVL.

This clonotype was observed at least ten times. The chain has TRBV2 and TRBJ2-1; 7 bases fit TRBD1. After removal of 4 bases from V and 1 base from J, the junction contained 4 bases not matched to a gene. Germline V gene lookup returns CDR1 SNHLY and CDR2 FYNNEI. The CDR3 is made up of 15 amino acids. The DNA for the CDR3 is TGTGCCAGCAGTGGCCGGGACAGTTCCTACAATGAGCAGTTCTTC. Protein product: CASSGRDSSYNEQFF.

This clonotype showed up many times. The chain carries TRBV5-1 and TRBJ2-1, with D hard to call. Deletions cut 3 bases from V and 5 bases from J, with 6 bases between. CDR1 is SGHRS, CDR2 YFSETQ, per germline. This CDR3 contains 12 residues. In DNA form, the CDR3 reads TGCGCCAGCAGCTGGATGGACAATGAGCAGTTCTTC. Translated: CASSWMDNEQFF.

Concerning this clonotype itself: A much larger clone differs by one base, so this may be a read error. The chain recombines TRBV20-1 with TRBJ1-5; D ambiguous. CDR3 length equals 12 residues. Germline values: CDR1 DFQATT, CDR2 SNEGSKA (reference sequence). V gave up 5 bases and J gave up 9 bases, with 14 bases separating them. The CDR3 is CSASLGVRPQHF. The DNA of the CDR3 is TGCAGTGCTTCGCTCGGGGTTCGGCCCCAGCATTTT.

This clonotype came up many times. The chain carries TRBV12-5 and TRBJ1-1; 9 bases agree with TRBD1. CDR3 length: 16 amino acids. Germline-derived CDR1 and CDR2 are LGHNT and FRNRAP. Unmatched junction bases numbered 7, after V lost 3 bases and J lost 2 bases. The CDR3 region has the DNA TGTGCTAGTGGTTTTTTCCCGGGACAGGGAAACACTGAAGCTTTCTTT. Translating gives CASGFFPGQGNTEAFF.

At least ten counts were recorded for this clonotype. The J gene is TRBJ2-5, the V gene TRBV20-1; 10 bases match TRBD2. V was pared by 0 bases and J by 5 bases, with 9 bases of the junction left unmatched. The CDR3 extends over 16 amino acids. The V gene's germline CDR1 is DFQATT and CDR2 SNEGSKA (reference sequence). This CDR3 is CSARDPGLALGETQYF. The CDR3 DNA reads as TGCAGTGCTAGAGATCCGGGACTAGCGTTGGGGGAGACCCAGTACTTC.

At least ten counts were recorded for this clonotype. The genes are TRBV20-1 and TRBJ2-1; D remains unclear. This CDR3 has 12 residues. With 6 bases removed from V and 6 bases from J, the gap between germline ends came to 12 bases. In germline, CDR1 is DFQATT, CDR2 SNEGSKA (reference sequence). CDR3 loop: CSAPDRVNEQFF. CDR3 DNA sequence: TGCAGTGCCCCAGACCGCGTCAATGAGCAGTTCTTC.

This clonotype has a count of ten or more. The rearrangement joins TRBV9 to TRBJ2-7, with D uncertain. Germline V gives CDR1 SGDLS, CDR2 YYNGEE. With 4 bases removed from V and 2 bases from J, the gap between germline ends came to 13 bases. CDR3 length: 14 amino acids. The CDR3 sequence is CASSIRWEPYEQYF. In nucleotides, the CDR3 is TGTGCCAGCAGCATTCGGTGGGAACCCTACGAGCAGTACTTC.

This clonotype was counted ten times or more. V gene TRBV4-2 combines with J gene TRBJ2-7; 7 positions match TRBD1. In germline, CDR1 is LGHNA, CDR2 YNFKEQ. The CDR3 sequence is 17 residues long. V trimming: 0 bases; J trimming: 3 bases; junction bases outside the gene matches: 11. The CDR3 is CASSQDLIFRGYYEQYF. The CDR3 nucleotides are TGTGCCAGCAGCCAAGATCTAATTTTCAGGGGGTACTACGAGCAGTACTTC.

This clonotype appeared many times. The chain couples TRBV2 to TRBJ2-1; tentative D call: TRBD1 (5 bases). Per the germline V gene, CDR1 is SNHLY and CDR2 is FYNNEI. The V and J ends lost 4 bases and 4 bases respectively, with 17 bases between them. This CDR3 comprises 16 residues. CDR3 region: CASSAGRAVAYNEQFF. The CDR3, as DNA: TGTGCCAGCAGTGCGGGCAGGGCAGTGGCGTACAATGAGCAGTTCTTC. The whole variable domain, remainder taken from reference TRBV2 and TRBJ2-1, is EPEVTQTPSHQVTQMGQEVILRCVPISNHLYFYWYRQILGQKVEFLVSFYNNEISEKSEIFDDQFSVERPDGSNFTLKIRSTKLEDSAMYFCASSAGRAVAYNEQFFGPGTRLTVL.

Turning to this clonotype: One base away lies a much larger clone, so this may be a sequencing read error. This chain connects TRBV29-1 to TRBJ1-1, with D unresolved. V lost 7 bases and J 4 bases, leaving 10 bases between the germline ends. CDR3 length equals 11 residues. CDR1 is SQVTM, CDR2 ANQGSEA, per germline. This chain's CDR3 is CSAMGSTEAFF. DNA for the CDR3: TGCAGCGCCATGGGGAGCACTGAAGCTTTCTTT.

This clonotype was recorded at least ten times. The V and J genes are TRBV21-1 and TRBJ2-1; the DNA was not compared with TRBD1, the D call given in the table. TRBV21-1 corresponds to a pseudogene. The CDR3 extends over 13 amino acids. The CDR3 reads CASSKGGRQEQFF. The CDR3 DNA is TGTGCCAGCAGCAAAGGCGGGCGTCAAGAGCAGTTCTTC.

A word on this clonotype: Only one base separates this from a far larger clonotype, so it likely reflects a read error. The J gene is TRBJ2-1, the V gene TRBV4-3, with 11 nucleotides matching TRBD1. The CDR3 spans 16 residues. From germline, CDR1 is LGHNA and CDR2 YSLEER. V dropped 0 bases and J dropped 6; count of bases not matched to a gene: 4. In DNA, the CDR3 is TGCGCCAGCAGCCAAGATCTGGGACAGGGGGTCAATGAGCAGTTCTTC. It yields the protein CASSQDLGQGVNEQFF.

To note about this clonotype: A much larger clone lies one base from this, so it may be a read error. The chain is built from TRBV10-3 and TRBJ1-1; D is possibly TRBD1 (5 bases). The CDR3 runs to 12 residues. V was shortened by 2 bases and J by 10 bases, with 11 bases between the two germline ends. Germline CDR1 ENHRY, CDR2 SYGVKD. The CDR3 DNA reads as TGTGCCATCAGTGAGGTACAGGCTGGAGCTTTCTTT. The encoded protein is CAISEVQAGAFF.

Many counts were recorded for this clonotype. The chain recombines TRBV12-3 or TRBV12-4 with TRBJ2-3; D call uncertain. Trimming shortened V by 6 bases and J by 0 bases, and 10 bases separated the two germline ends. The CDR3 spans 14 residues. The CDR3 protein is CASSMSVSTDTQYF. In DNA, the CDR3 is TGTGCCAGCAGCATGAGTGTGAGCACAGATACGCAGTATTTT.

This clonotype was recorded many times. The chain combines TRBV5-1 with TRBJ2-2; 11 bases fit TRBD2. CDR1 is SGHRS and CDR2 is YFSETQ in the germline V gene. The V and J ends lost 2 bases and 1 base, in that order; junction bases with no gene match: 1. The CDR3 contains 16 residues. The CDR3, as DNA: TGCGCCAGCAGCTTCGGACTAGCGGGGAACACCGGGGAGCTGTTTTTT. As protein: CASSFGLAGNTGELFF.

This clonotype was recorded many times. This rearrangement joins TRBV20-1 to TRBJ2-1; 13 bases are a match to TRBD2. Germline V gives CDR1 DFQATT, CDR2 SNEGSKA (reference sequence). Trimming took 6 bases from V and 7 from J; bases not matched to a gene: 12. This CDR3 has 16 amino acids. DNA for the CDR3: TGCAGTGCCCTACTAGCGGGAGGGCCTCTTCGGAATGAGCAGTTCTTC. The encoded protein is CSALLAGGPLRNEQFF.

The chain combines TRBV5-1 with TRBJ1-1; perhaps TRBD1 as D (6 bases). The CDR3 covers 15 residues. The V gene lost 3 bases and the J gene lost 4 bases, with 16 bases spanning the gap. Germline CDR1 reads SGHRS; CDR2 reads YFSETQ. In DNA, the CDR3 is TGCGCCAGCAGCTCCTCAGGGGTCGGGGGCACTGAAGCTTTCTTT. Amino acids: CASSSSGVGGTEAFF.

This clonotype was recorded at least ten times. CDR3 sequence: CASSPRQGTSSGANVLTF. The CDR3 nucleotides read TGTGCCAGCAGCCCCCGACAGGGCACAAGCTCTGGGGCCAACGTCCTGACTTTC. This chain connects TRBV14 to TRBJ2-6, with 7 bases aligning to TRBD1. This CDR3 spans 18 amino acids. J gave up 0 bases and V 4 bases, and 9 bases lay outside the gene matches. Germline CDR1 is SGHDN and CDR2 is FVKESK.

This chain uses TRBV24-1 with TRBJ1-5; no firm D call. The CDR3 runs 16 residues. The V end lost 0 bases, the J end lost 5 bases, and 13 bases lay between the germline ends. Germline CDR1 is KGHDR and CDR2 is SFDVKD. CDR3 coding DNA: TGTGCCACCAGTGATTTGACGGGGAGGACCGATCAGCCCCAGCATTTT. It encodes CATSDLTGRTDQPQHF.

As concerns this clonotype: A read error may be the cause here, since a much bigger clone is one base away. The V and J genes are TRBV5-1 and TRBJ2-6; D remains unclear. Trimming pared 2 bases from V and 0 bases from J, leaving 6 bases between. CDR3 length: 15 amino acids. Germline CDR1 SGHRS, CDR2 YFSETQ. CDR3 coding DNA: TGCGCCAGCAGCTTTGATCGCTCTGGGGCCAACGTCCTGACTTTC. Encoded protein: CASSFDRSGANVLTF.

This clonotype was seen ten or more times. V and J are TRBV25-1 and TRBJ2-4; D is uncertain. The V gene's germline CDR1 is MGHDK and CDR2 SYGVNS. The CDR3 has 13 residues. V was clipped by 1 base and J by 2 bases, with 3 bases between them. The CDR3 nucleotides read TGTGCCAGCAGTGAATCCCCCAAAAACATTCAGTACTTC. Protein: CASSESPKNIQYF.

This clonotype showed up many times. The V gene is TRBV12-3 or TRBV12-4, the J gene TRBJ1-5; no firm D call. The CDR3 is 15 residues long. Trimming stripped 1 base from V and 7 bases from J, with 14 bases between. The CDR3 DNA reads TGTGCCAGCAGTTTAGGTTCGGTGAGGTCCCAGCCCCAGCATTTT. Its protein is CASSLGSVRSQPQHF.